Listed here are 21 T cell receptor beta chains from one sample, sequenced in a study of cytomegalovirus exposure and HLA in healthy donors. PCR used 60 Vbeta primers and 13 Jbeta primers. The assay was immunoSEQ multiplex PCR, and TCRdb's table has in-frame clones only and misses some. The sample contains fewer than 150,000 clones, around 73% of which appear only once. The sequenced sample consisted of PBMCs. These receptors were collected from a middle-aged woman in good health and CMV-seropositive.

This clone was observed a single time. This rearrangement joins TRBV2 to TRBJ2-3; 11 bases line up with TRBD2. CDR1 and CDR2 (germline): SNHLY, FYNNEI. This CDR3 spans 15 amino acids. The J segment lost 2 bases and the V segment lost 8 bases, leaving 6 bases of the junction unmatched. As DNA, the CDR3 is TGTGCCAGCGGGGCTAGCGGGGGGACCACAGATACGCAGTATTTT. It yields the protein CASGASGGTTDTQYF. Variable domain in full (rest from reference TRBV2 and TRBJ2-3): EPEVTQTPSHQVTQMGQEVILRCVPISNHLYFYWYRQILGQKVEFLVSFYNNEISEKSEIFDDQFSVERPDGSNFTLKIRSTKLEDSAMYFCASGASGGTTDTQYFGPGTRLTVL.

This clone was counted many times. The chain couples TRBV4-3 to TRBJ2-3; 10 bases map to TRBD2. Germline loops: CDR1 LGHNA, CDR2 YSLEER. CDR3 length: 15 amino acids. V lost 1 base to trimming and J lost 4 bases; unmatched junction nucleotides: 2. Here the CDR3 DNA reads TGCGCCAGCAGCCAAGCTAGCGGGGGCTCAGATACGCAGTATTTT. Translation: CASSQASGGSDTQYF.

The chain has TRBV7-3 and TRBJ2-1; D might be TRBD2 (6 bases). V lost 2 bases and J lost 10, with 9 bases in between. CDR1 and CDR2 from the germline V gene are SGHTA and FQGTGA. The CDR3 is made up of 12 amino acids. In nucleotides, the CDR3 is TGTGCCAGCAGCTTAGGGGGGATGGAGCAGTTCTTC. This gives the protein CASSLGGMEQFF.

The CDR3 DNA follows: TGTGCCAGTAGTATAGATCTGGCGGTGAACACTGAAGCTTTCTTT. Translating gives CASSIDLAVNTEAFF. This rearrangement joins TRBV19 to TRBJ1-1, with no clear D. This CDR3 comprises 15 residues. With 0 bases removed from V and 0 bases from J, the gap between germline ends came to 8 bases. Germline V gene data show CDR1 as LNHDA and CDR2 as SQIVND (reference sequence). Full variable domain (remainder filled in from reference TRBV19 and TRBJ1-1): DGGITQSPKYLFRKEGQNVTLSCEQNLNHDAMYWYRQDPGQGLRLIYYSQIVNDFQKGDIAEGYSVSREKKESFPLTVTSAQKNPTAFYLCASSIDLAVNTEAFFGQGTRLTVV.

The count of this clone is one. The V call is TRBV2, the J call TRBJ1-5; no clear D. CDR1 and CDR2 from the germline V gene are SNHLY and FYNNEI. V gave up 0 bases and J gave up 6 bases, with 12 bases separating them. The CDR3 extends over 15 amino acids. CDR3 amino acids: CASSEAGVAGQPQHF. CDR3 in DNA: TGTGCCAGCAGTGAAGCAGGAGTAGCGGGTCAGCCCCAGCATTTT.

This chain joins TRBV6-1 and TRBJ1-2; 7 bases align to TRBD1. Germline CDR1 reads MNHNS; CDR2 reads SASEGT. This CDR3 has 14 amino acids. The V and J ends lost 7 bases and 2 bases, in that order; junction bases with no gene match: 7. The CDR3 loop is CASILTTGNYGYTF. In DNA, the CDR3 is TGTGCCAGCATCCTTACGACAGGGAACTATGGCTACACCTTC.

The chain recombines TRBV2 with TRBJ2-1; 8 positions agree with TRBD2. The J segment lost 10 bases and the V segment lost 3 bases, leaving 14 bases of the junction unmatched. Per germline, CDR1 SNHLY and CDR2 FYNNEI. CDR3 size: 16 residues. The CDR3, as DNA: TGTGCCAGCAGTGAGTCCGGCGGGGGGCTGAGTGAGGAGCAGTTCTTC. This gives the protein CASSESGGGLSEEQFF.

The gene calls are TRBV5-1 and TRBJ2-3, with 15 nucleotides matching TRBD2. The V gene's germline CDR1 is SGHRS and CDR2 YFSETQ. This CDR3 spans 19 amino acids. The trim removed 4 bases at V and 2 bases at J, leaving 11 bases unmatched. This CDR3 is CASSLAGTSGGILTDTQYF. Here the CDR3 DNA reads TGCGCCAGCAGCCTGGCCGGGACTAGCGGGGGGATACTCACAGATACGCAGTATTTT.

The chain couples TRBV7-9 to TRBJ2-1, with D possibly being TRBD2 (6 bases). The CDR3 totals 14 residues. Germline CDR1 and CDR2: SEHNR and FQNEAQ (reference sequence). V gave up 3 bases and J gave up 8 bases, with 14 bases separating them. The CDR3 sequence: CASSLGGAEDEQFF. In DNA, the CDR3 is TGTGCCAGCAGCTTGGGCGGGGCGGAGGATGAGCAGTTCTTC.

This rearrangement joins TRBV15 to TRBJ1-4, with a tentative D call TRBD1 (6 bases). V gave up 3 bases and J gave up 3 bases, with 11 bases separating them. The CDR3 has 15 amino acids. Germline-derived CDR1 and CDR2 are LNHNV and YYDKDF (reference sequence). The CDR3 coding sequence is TGTGCCACCAGCAGGCGGGGGGGCCCTAATGAAAAACTGTTTTTT. It encodes CATSRRGGPNEKLFF.

This clone has a handful of counts. The V gene is TRBV9, the J gene TRBJ2-7; TRBD1 agrees at 7 bases. The length of the CDR3 is 16 residues. Per the germline V gene, CDR1 is SGDLS and CDR2 is YYNGEE. Trimming removed 3 bases from V and 1 base from J; junction bases left unmatched: 10. The CDR3 bases are TGTGCCAGCAGCGAATATTACAGGGGCCAGTCCTACGAGCAGTACTTC. Translated, it gives CASSEYYRGQSYEQYF.

The V gene is TRBV9, the J gene TRBJ2-4; 8 positions agree with TRBD1. Germline assignment: CDR1 SGDLS and CDR2 YYNGEE. The CDR3 length is 15 residues. The junction had 12 bases not matched to a gene; V was cut back by 4 bases and J by 9 bases. The CDR3 nucleotides read TGTGCCAGCAGCCCTCAGGGGGCGGGTGGGACCATTCAGTACTTC. The encoded protein is CASSPQGAGGTIQYF.

The V and J genes are TRBV7-9 and TRBJ1-5, with 7 nucleotides matching TRBD1. Germline V CDR1 and CDR2: SEHNR, FQNEAQ (reference sequence). V lost 5 bases, J lost 3 bases, and 7 bases stayed unmatched. The length of the CDR3 is 15 residues. CDR3 residues: CASSRDGQANQPQHF. The CDR3 region has the DNA TGTGCCAGCAGCCGCGATGGACAGGCCAATCAGCCCCAGCATTTT.

This chain links TRBV10-1 with TRBJ1-1; D gene ambiguous. This CDR3 spans 20 amino acids. The germline V gene encodes CDR1 WNHNN and CDR2 SYGVQD (reference sequence). Trimming removed 4 bases from V and 3 bases from J, with 30 bases in between. The CDR3 reads CASSGFLPGRSDSPDTEAFF. In nucleotides, the CDR3 is TGCGCCAGCAGTGGATTTCTACCAGGCCGATCAGATTCTCCGGACACTGAAGCTTTCTTT.

This chain connects TRBV19 to TRBJ1-5; D ambiguous. With 0 bases removed from V and 0 bases from J, the gap between germline ends came to 3 bases. The length of the CDR3 is 14 residues. Germline lookup yields CDR1 LNHDA and CDR2 SQIVND (reference sequence). CDR3 DNA: TGTGCCAGTAGTATAGATCGTAGCAATCAGCCCCAGCATTTT. As protein: CASSIDRSNQPQHF.

The J gene is TRBJ1-1, the V gene TRBV13, with 7 bases identical to TRBD1. Trimming took 5 bases from V and 4 from J; bases not matched to a gene: 10. The CDR3 loop spans 15 amino acids. Germline V CDR1 and CDR2: PRHDT, FYEKMQ (reference sequence). The CDR3 sequence: CASSPRGQPLTEAFF. In DNA form, the CDR3 reads TGTGCCAGCAGCCCTCGGGGACAGCCCCTCACTGAAGCTTTCTTT.

This rearrangement joins TRBV7-9 to TRBJ1-4; D gene uncertain. The CDR3 covers 12 residues. In germline, CDR1 is SEHNR, CDR2 FQNEAQ (reference sequence). Trimming pared 2 bases from V and 8 bases from J, leaving 6 bases between. CDR3 in DNA: TGTGCCAGCAGCTTATTCGGGGAAAAACTGTTTTTT. It is translated as CASSLFGEKLFF.

The J gene is TRBJ2-3, the V gene TRBV4-3, with 7 bases matching TRBD2. In germline, CDR1 is LGHNA, CDR2 YSLEER. CDR3 length: 16 residues. After removal of 0 bases from V and 1 base from J, the junction contained 4 bases not matched to a gene. In nucleotides, the CDR3 is TGCGCCAGCAGCCAAGATGAGGCGGGGGGCACAGATACGCAGTATTTT. Translating it yields CASSQDEAGGTDTQYF.

In the case of this clone: One junction end disagrees with the germline gene, perhaps due to a read error. This chain connects TRBV5-4 to TRBJ1-1; TRBD1 aligns across 7 bases. The CDR3 runs 15 residues. From germline, CDR1 is SGHNT and CDR2 YYREEE (reference sequence). CDR3 bases: TGTGCCAGCACCTTGAGGGGGCTGGCGAACACTGAAGCTTTCTTT. Protein: CASTLRGLANTEAFF. Combining the CDR3 with reference TRBV5-4 and TRBJ1-1 gives the whole variable domain ETGVTQSPTHLIKTRGQQVTLRCSSQSGHNTVSWYQQALGQGPQFIFQYYREEENGRGNFPPRFSGLQFPNYSSELNVNALELDDSALYLCASTLRGLANTEAFFGQGTRLTVV.

V gene TRBV14 combines with J gene TRBJ2-7, with a weak D call TRBD1 (5 bases). V shed 6 bases and J shed 2 bases, with 11 bases lying between them. This CDR3 has 13 amino acids. CDR1 SGHDN and CDR2 FVKESK come from the germline V gene. CDR3 coding DNA: TGTGCCAGCAGTCTAGACAGTACCTACGAGCAGTACTTC. Translation gives CASSLDSTYEQYF.

The chain links TRBV6-5 to TRBJ1-4, with D hard to call. This CDR3 has 14 amino acids. Deletions cut 4 bases from V and 8 bases from J, with 14 bases between. CDR1 is MNHEY and CDR2 is SVGAGI in the germline V gene. This CDR3 reads CASSSQALREKLFF. The CDR3 DNA reads as TGTGCCAGCAGTTCCCAGGCCCTTCGGGAAAAACTGTTTTTT.